The 27 T cell receptor beta chains reported below all come from one sample, sequenced in a study of cytomegalovirus exposure and HLA in healthy donors. The PCR ran on 60 Vbeta and 13 Jbeta primers. Clones were read by immunoSEQ multiplex PCR, and TCRdb kept only the in-frame ones, dropping some. The table has about 170,000 clones, 65% to 80% seen once. The specimen sequenced was PBMCs. The receptor source for this set is a woman in her forties or fifties in good health and CMV-seropositive.

The chain carries TRBV5-6 and TRBJ2-5, with 8 bases aligning to TRBD2. CDR3 length: 14 amino acids. Trimming removed 4 bases from V and 6 bases from J; junction bases left unmatched: 8. Germline CDR1 and CDR2: SGHDT and YYEEEE. This CDR3 reads CASSERGRTQTQYF. As DNA, the CDR3 is TGTGCCAGCAGCGAGCGGGGGCGTACCCAGACCCAGTACTTC. Full variable domain (rest looked up from reference TRBV5-6 and TRBJ2-5): DAGVTQSPTHLIKTRGQQVTLRCSPKSGHDTVSWYQQALGQGPQFIFQYYEEEERQRGNFPDRFSGHQFPNYSSELNVNALLLGDSALYLCASSERGRTQTQYFGPGTRLLVL.

This clone was recorded once. The junction does not match germline at one end; this may be a read error. This chain connects TRBV7-2 to TRBJ1-1; D perhaps matches TRBD1 (5 bases). CDR3 length: 12 residues. CDR1 and CDR2 (germline): SGHTA, FQGNSA. CDR3 bases: TGTGCCAGCAGCACCAGGGAAACTGACGTCTACTTT. It translates to CASSTRETDVYF.

The rearrangement uses TRBV7-9 and TRBJ2-3, with D possibly TRBD1 on 5 matching bases. Germline values: CDR1 SEHNR, CDR2 FQNEAQ (reference sequence). The CDR3 spans 14 residues. V lost 3 bases, J lost 6 bases, and 13 bases lay in between. CDR3 coding DNA: TGTGCCAGCAGCTTTCCTAGGGGCCAGGATACGCAGTATTTT. As protein: CASSFPRGQDTQYF.

The rearrangement uses TRBV5-1 and TRBJ1-2; D perhaps matches TRBD1 (5 bases). The CDR3 has 17 residues. Trimming shortened V by 2 bases and J by 7 bases, and 24 bases separated the two germline ends. The V gene's germline CDR1 is SGHRS and CDR2 YFSETQ. The CDR3 region has the DNA TGCGCCAGCAGCTTCGCCGCGGCAGGGTCGGTTGGAGCTGGCTACACCTTC. This gives the protein CASSFAAAGSVGAGYTF.

This clone was observed a single time. The chain joins TRBV5-1 to TRBJ2-3, with 11 bases identical to TRBD2. CDR1 is SGHRS and CDR2 is YFSETQ in the germline V gene. The trim removed 5 bases at V and 3 bases at J, leaving 5 bases unmatched. The CDR3 has 15 residues. The CDR3 is CASSTSGSRTDTQYF. The CDR3 DNA follows: TGCGCCAGCAGTACTAGCGGGAGTAGGACAGATACGCAGTATTTT.

The V call is TRBV9, the J call TRBJ2-1; possible D gene TRBD1, 6 bases. Germline V gives CDR1 SGDLS, CDR2 YYNGEE. The CDR3 runs 15 residues. Between the trimmed V and J ends, which lost 0 bases and 5 bases, there was a span of 12 bases. CDR3 protein: CASSVAQGSDNEQFF. Here the CDR3 DNA reads TGTGCCAGCAGCGTAGCACAGGGTTCGGACAATGAGCAGTTCTTC.

This clone has a handful of counts. This chain connects TRBV5-8 to TRBJ2-1; perhaps TRBD2 as D (5 bases). This CDR3 spans 15 amino acids. Germline V gives CDR1 SGHTS, CDR2 YDEGEE. Trimming cost V 0 bases and J 5 bases, with 12 bases left between them. The CDR3 bases are TGTGCCAGCAGCTTGGCTGGCGGAGGACACAATGAGCAGTTCTTC. Translation: CASSLAGGGHNEQFF.

Note on this clone: One end of the junction varies from germline; a read error may be responsible. The rearrangement joins TRBV6-1 to TRBJ2-3; D unresolved. Germline V gene sequence: CDR1 MNHNS, CDR2 SASEGT. The CDR3 runs to 11 residues. CDR3 in amino acids: CASSEYEVKIF. CDR3 DNA sequence: TGTGCCAGCAGTGAATACGAGGTGAAGATCTTT.

The rearrangement joins TRBV13 to TRBJ1-4, with TRBD1 matching over 8 bases. The CDR3 runs 16 residues. From germline, CDR1 is PRHDT and CDR2 FYEKMQ (reference sequence). Trimming at V came to 5 bases and at J to 2 bases, leaving 7 bases not matched to a gene. The CDR3 region has the DNA TGTGCCAGCAGCGACAGGGGAACTTGGACTAATGAAAAACTGTTTTTT. As protein: CASSDRGTWTNEKLFF.

The rearrangement links TRBV19 to TRBJ1-2; TRBD1 is a possible D gene (5 bases). This CDR3 comprises 13 residues. Germline CDR1 is LNHDA and CDR2 is SQIVND (reference sequence). The V gene lost 5 bases and the J gene lost 4 bases, with 11 bases spanning the gap. In nucleotides, the CDR3 is TGTGCCAGTAGTGATCAGGGAACCTATGGCTACACCTTC. Its protein is CASSDQGTYGYTF.

The CDR3 bases are TGCGCCAGCAGCGCGCGACAGGGATACGGGGTAGAGACCCAGTACTTC. This encodes CASSARQGYGVETQYF. V gene TRBV5-1 combines with J gene TRBJ2-5, with 7 bases that match TRBD1. Unmatched junction bases numbered 13, after V lost 4 bases and J lost 4 bases. Per the germline V gene, CDR1 is SGHRS and CDR2 is YFSETQ. The CDR3 is made up of 16 amino acids.

This clone has a single count. The chain combines TRBV5-6 with TRBJ2-2; D might be TRBD1 (5 bases). Germline assignment: CDR1 SGHDT and CDR2 YYEEEE. The ends were cut back, 4 bases at V and 0 bases at J, with 13 bases in the middle. CDR3 size: 16 residues. The CDR3 DNA reads as TGTGCCAGCAGCCTCGACAGAAGACCGAACACCGGGGAGCTGTTTTTT. It yields the protein CASSLDRRPNTGELFF.

V and J are TRBV18 and TRBJ1-2; 7 bases line up with TRBD1. Unmatched junction bases numbered 5, after V lost 3 bases and J lost 4 bases. Germline CDR1 KGHSH, CDR2 LQKENI. The CDR3 length is 14 residues. CDR3 region: CASSPGTVIYGYTF. The CDR3 nucleotides are TGTGCCAGCTCACCTGGGACAGTAATCTATGGCTACACCTTC.

Turning to this clone: Distinct nucleotide sequences in the sample also encode this CDR3. The chain is built from TRBV28 and TRBJ2-7; no clear D. CDR3 length: 13 amino acids. Trimming took 2 bases from V and 0 from J, leaving 5 bases between them. CDR1 is MDHEN, CDR2 SYDVKM, per germline. The CDR3 DNA sequence: TGTGCCAGCAGTTTAAGCCCCTCCTACGAGCAGTACTTC. Its translation is CASSLSPSYEQYF.

The chain recombines TRBV6-4 with TRBJ2-3; 9 nucleotides match TRBD2. J gave up 6 bases and V 5 bases, and 6 bases lay outside the gene matches. This CDR3 has 14 amino acids. CDR1 is MRHNA and CDR2 is SNTAGT in the germline V gene. CDR3 sequence reads: CASSPGLAGDTQYF. The CDR3, as DNA: TGTGCCAGCAGTCCGGGACTAGCAGGGGATACGCAGTATTTT.

Of note for this clone: A junction end diverges from the germline sequence, so it may reflect a read error. This chain uses TRBV2 with TRBJ2-6; 10 positions agree with TRBD1. CDR1 and CDR2 from the germline V gene are SNHLY and FYNNEI. The CDR3 is 16 residues long. CDR3 protein: CASSGQGATGANGLTF. Written as DNA, the CDR3 is TGTGCCAGCAGTGGACAGGGGGCAACTGGGGCCAACGGCCTGACTTTC.

The rearrangement links TRBV11-2 to TRBJ1-6; D unresolved. The V and J ends lost 5 bases and 10 bases respectively, with 12 bases between them. Per germline, CDR1 SGHAT and CDR2 FQNNGV. The CDR3 runs to 13 residues. The CDR3 loop is CASSTMTESPLHF. The DNA for the CDR3 is TGTGCCAGCAGCACGATGACTGAGTCACCCCTCCACTTT.

The chain uses TRBV19 and TRBJ2-1, with 7 bases matching TRBD1. The CDR3 consists of 16 residues. With V trimmed by 3 bases and J by 7 bases, 12 bases remained unmatched. The germline gives CDR1 LNHDA, CDR2 SQIVND (reference sequence). CDR3 region: CASSIISPRGQNEQFF. The CDR3 bases are TGTGCCAGTAGTATCATATCTCCTAGGGGGCAAAATGAGCAGTTCTTC.

This clone was observed a handful of times. The V gene is TRBV27, the J gene TRBJ1-1, with D possibly matching TRBD1 (6 bases). V gave up 6 bases and J gave up 1 base, with 21 bases separating them. Germline assignment: CDR1 MNHEY and CDR2 SMNVEV (reference sequence). The CDR3 spans 17 residues. The CDR3 coding sequence is TGTGCCAGCAGGAAAATGGGATCACAGGGCCCGAACACTGAAGCTTTCTTT. Encoded protein: CASRKMGSQGPNTEAFF.

The rearrangement joins TRBV30 to TRBJ2-6, with 8 bases fitting TRBD2. Germline-derived CDR1 and CDR2 are GTSNPN and SVGIG (reference sequence). J lost 4 bases, V lost 7 bases, and 6 bases had no gene match. This CDR3 region has 14 residues. For the CDR3, the DNA is TGTGCCTTGAAACGGACTAGCGGGGCCAACGTCCTGACTTTC. Translated, it gives CALKRTSGANVLTF.

The rearrangement links TRBV4-2 to TRBJ1-2; D is possibly TRBD1 (5 bases). CDR1 and CDR2 (germline): LGHNA, YNFKEQ. This CDR3 region has 14 residues. V lost 0 bases to trimming and J lost 3 bases, with 8 bases between them. CDR3 nucleotides: TGTGCCAGCAGCCAAGAAGTCAGGGACTATGGCTACACCTTC. It translates to CASSQEVRDYGYTF.

The V gene is TRBV4-1, the J gene TRBJ2-7, with TRBD1 identical over 7 bases. CDR3 length equals 16 residues. J lost 3 bases, V lost 0 bases, and 8 bases had no gene match. Germline V lookup: CDR1 MGHRA, CDR2 YSYEKL. The CDR3 DNA reads as TGCGCCAGCAGCCAAGAACTAGGGGGCAATTACTACGAGCAGTACTTC. This translates into CASSQELGGNYYEQYF.

V is TRBV7-8 and J is TRBJ1-3; 7 positions match TRBD1. V dropped 1 base and J dropped 8; count of bases not matched to a gene: 5. The CDR3 has 14 residues. From germline, CDR1 is SGHVS and CDR2 FQNEAQ. CDR3 sequence reads: CASSLEGRGDTIYF. The CDR3 nucleotides read TGTGCCAGCAGCTTAGAGGGCAGGGGGGACACCATATATTTT.

This chain uses TRBV19 with TRBJ2-1; D is undetermined. The germline gives CDR1 LNHDA, CDR2 SQIVND (reference sequence). The CDR3 contains 13 residues. V was pared by 7 bases and J by 6 bases, with 13 bases between. The CDR3 loop reads CASNEVVANEQFF. The CDR3 DNA reads as TGTGCCAGTAACGAAGTAGTTGCCAATGAGCAGTTCTTC.

The rearrangement links TRBV30 to TRBJ1-1; maybe TRBD1 (6 bases). V lost 3 bases, J lost 2 bases, and 7 bases lay in between. Germline V lookup: CDR1 GTSNPN, CDR2 SVGIG (reference sequence). The CDR3 is 12 amino acids. CDR3 region: CAWRGTNTEAFF. The CDR3 DNA follows: TGTGCCTGGAGGGGGACAAACACTGAAGCTTTCTTT. The full variable domain, completed using reference TRBV30 and TRBJ1-1, is SQTIHQWPATLVQPVGSPLSLECTVEGTSNPNLYWYRQAAGRGLQLLFYSVGIGQISSEVPQNLSASRPQDRQFILSSKKLLLSDSGFYLCAWRGTNTEAFFGQGTRLTVV.

The V gene is TRBV5-1, the J gene TRBJ2-7; 11 bases fit TRBD1. The CDR3 has 14 amino acids. Germline lookup yields CDR1 SGHRS and CDR2 YFSETQ. With 5 bases clipped from V and 3 bases from J, the junction kept 4 bases outside the gene matches. The CDR3, as DNA: TGCGCCAGCAGTGCAGGGACAGGGGGCTACGAGCAGTACTTC. This sequence encodes CASSAGTGGYEQYF.

As concerns this clone: This likely stems from a read error, as it lies one base from a far larger clone. Other nucleotide sequences from this sample produce the same CDR3. This chain connects TRBV4-2 to TRBJ2-7; 10 nucleotides agree with TRBD2. J was trimmed by 2 bases and V by 3 bases; bases with no gene match: 7. The CDR3 covers 16 residues. Germline V gene lookup returns CDR1 LGHNA and CDR2 YNFKEQ. The CDR3 sequence is CASSQEFLAGAYEQYF. The CDR3 region has the DNA TGTGCCAGCAGCCAGGAATTCCTAGCGGGAGCCTACGAGCAGTACTTC.